A single sample gave rise to the 26 T cell receptor beta chains below, sequenced in a study of blood T cells in healthy people across ages. Combining a sample-barcoded 5' primer with a J-beta primer mix, a second PCR ran for roughly 7 to 12 cycles. TCRdb reprocessed the 5' RACE reads with MiXCR, giving one entry per CDR3 protein. The sample lists fewer than 750,000 distinct CDR3 sequences, 52% seen once, with about 13% in the top ten. The sequenced sample was blood. Receptor source: a woman older than 75 in good health.

J is TRBJ2-7 and V is TRBV5-1; D might be TRBD2 (5 bases). V was shortened by 4 bases and J by 7 bases, with 27 bases between the two germline ends. The germline V gene has CDR1 SGHRS and CDR2 YFSETQ. The CDR3 consists of 17 residues. CDR3 amino acids: CASSVAPTFPEGNEQYF. The CDR3 bases are TGCGCCAGCAGCGTTGCCCCCACCTTCCCCGAGGGCAATGAGCAGTACTTC.

To note about this clonotype: Germline and junction disagree at one end, which may indicate a read error. The V gene is TRBV7-2, the J gene TRBJ1-4; D perhaps matches TRBD1 (6 bases). Germline CDR1 is SGHTA and CDR2 is FQGNSA. The CDR3 loop spans 15 amino acids. The CDR3 nucleotides read TGTGCCGGCAGCTTAGAGGCAGGGGTGCATGAAAAACTGTTTTTT. Its protein product is CAGSLEAGVHEKLFF.

The chain has TRBV29-1 and TRBJ1-1, with D tentatively TRBD1 (5 bases). The germline V gene encodes CDR1 SQVTM and CDR2 ANQGSEA. There are 13 residues in the CDR3. V lost 7 bases and J lost 0, with 12 bases in between. As DNA, the CDR3 is TGCAGCGCTTCGGACACAGTGAACACTGAAGCTTTCTTT. It encodes CSASDTVNTEAFF.

Details on this clonotype: It is likely a read error, because the conserved phenylalanine at the end of the CDR3 is missing. V gene TRBV27 combines with J gene TRBJ2-1; D perhaps matches TRBD2 (6 bases). In germline, CDR1 is MNHEY, CDR2 SMNVEV (reference sequence). Trimming cost V 3 bases and J 2 bases, with 11 bases left between them. The CDR3 is 15 residues long. In nucleotides, the CDR3 is TGTGCCAGCAGTTTGGGACTCATAGCCTACAATGAGCAGTTCTCC. Protein: CASSLGLIAYNEQFS.

This clonotype was counted ten times or more. The CDR3 spells CASSTSEADTQYF. The CDR3, as DNA: TGTGCCAGCAGTACTAGCGAGGCAGATACGCAGTATTTT. The genes are TRBV12-3 or TRBV12-4 and TRBJ2-3; TRBD2 matches 7 bases. CDR3 length equals 13 residues. The V gene end was trimmed by 5 bases and the J gene end by 4 bases; junction bases not matched to a gene: 3.

The chain combines TRBV4-1 with TRBJ2-3; D remains ambiguous. The CDR3 spans 17 residues. The germline CDR1 and CDR2 sequences are MGHRA and YSYEKL. V lost 0 bases, J lost 0 bases, and 13 bases lay in between. For the CDR3, the DNA is TGCGCCAGCAGCCAAGATCCGGCAGCTACTAGCACAGATACGCAGTATTTT. Residues: CASSQDPAATSTDTQYF.

This clonotype occurred a few times. One base away lies a much larger clone, so this may be a sequencing read error. The gene calls are TRBV12-3 or TRBV12-4 and TRBJ2-1; 9 bases are shared with TRBD2. Trimming took 5 bases from V and 13 from J; bases not matched to a gene: 12. The CDR3 extends over 14 amino acids. This CDR3 reads CASSRSGRGETQFF. CDR3 sequence (DNA): TGTGCCAGCAGTCGTAGCGGGAGAGGAGAGACCCAGTTCTTC.

This clonotype was seen only a few times. The DNA of the CDR3 is TGTGCCACCAGCAGAGACTCACCAAGGACGGTGAGGGTTCAGCCCCAGCATTTT. This codes for CATSRDSPRTVRVQPQHF. The chain combines TRBV15 with TRBJ1-5; no clear D. Trimming took off 0 bases at V and 6 bases at J, with 21 bases between the two ends. The CDR3 extends over 18 amino acids. Looked up from germline, CDR1 is LNHNV and CDR2 is YYDKDF (reference sequence).

Regarding this clonotype: This may be a read error: a much more frequent sequence differs by one nucleotide. The V and J genes are TRBV7-2 and TRBJ1-6; unclear D gene. The germline CDR1 and CDR2 sequences are SGHTA and FQGNSA. The CDR3 totals 12 residues. The CDR3 DNA is TGTGCCAGCAGCCCAGACTATTCACTCCTCCACTTT. Translated, it gives CASSPDYSLLHF.

This clonotype was observed at least ten times. This chain uses TRBV7-9 with TRBJ2-1; the D call may be TRBD1 or TRBD2 (7 bases each). Trimming took 4 bases from V and 0 from J, leaving 16 bases between them. Germline values: CDR1 SEHNR, CDR2 FQNEAQ (reference sequence). The CDR3 has 17 amino acids. In nucleotides, the CDR3 is TGTGCCAGCAGCTCAAGGGGGCGGGAGTTCTCCTACAATGAGCAGTTCTTC. Its protein product is CASSSRGREFSYNEQFF. Drawing the rest from reference TRBV7-9 and TRBJ2-1, the complete variable domain is DTGVSQNPRHKITKRGQNVTFRCDPISEHNRLYWYRQTLGQGPEFLTYFQNEAQLEKSRLLSDRFSAERPKGSFSTLEIQRTEQGDSAMYLCASSSRGREFSYNEQFFGPGTRLTVL.

Many counts were recorded for this clonotype. The CDR3 reads CASSSPLGGTGTYEQYF. The CDR3 DNA sequence: TGTGCCAGCAGTTCCCCGTTGGGAGGGACAGGCACCTACGAGCAGTACTTC. This chain joins TRBV27 and TRBJ2-7, with TRBD1 as a possible D gene (8 bases). V dropped 4 bases and J dropped 2 bases, with 21 bases sitting between them. This CDR3 comprises 17 residues. Germline V gives CDR1 MNHEY, CDR2 SMNVEV (reference sequence).

The genes are TRBV28 and TRBJ2-5, with D possibly being TRBD2 (5 bases). The V gene lost 5 bases and the J gene lost 5 bases, with 15 bases spanning the gap. CDR1 MDHEN and CDR2 SYDVKM come from the germline V gene. The CDR3 loop spans 14 amino acids. The CDR3 DNA sequence: TGTGCCAGCAGTCCTCAGAGCGGCGTGGAGACCCAGTACTTC. Translation gives CASSPQSGVETQYF.

As for this clonotype: At one end, the junction sequence differs from germline, possibly due to a read error. The chain links TRBV28 to TRBJ2-3; D tentatively reads TRBD1 or TRBD2 (5 bases each). CDR3 length equals 14 residues. CDR1 and CDR2 from the germline V gene are MDHEN and SYDVKM. CDR3 in DNA: TGTGCCAGCAGCCGCAAGGGGAGCACTGATACGCAGTATTTT. Its protein is CASSRKGSTDTQYF. Supplemented by reference TRBV28 and TRBJ2-3, the full variable domain reads DVKVTQSSRYLVKRTGEKVFLECVQDMDHENMFWYRQDPGLGLRLIYFSYDVKMKEKGDIPEGYSVSREKKERFSLILESASTNQTSMYLCASSRKGSTDTQYFGPGTRLTVL.

The chain recombines TRBV7-9 with TRBJ2-5; D remains ambiguous. Germline values: CDR1 SEHNR, CDR2 FQNEAQ (reference sequence). V lost 2 bases and J 5 bases, leaving 6 bases between the germline ends. The CDR3 is 12 amino acids. DNA for the CDR3: TGTGCCAGCAGCTTACCTGTGGAGACCCAGTACTTC. It translates to CASSLPVETQYF.

This chain uses TRBV20-1 with TRBJ2-2; D uncertain. CDR1 is DFQATT and CDR2 is SNEGSKA in the germline V gene (reference sequence). This CDR3 has 13 amino acids. The V and J ends lost 0 bases and 4 bases respectively, with 6 bases between them. CDR3 protein: CSARDAPTGELFF. In nucleotides, the CDR3 is TGCAGTGCTAGAGATGCCCCCACCGGGGAGCTGTTTTTT.

To note about this clonotype: A read error may explain this, as a much larger clone is one base away. The chain is built from TRBV3-1 and TRBJ2-1; D is undetermined. Germline CDR1 LGHDT, CDR2 YNNKEL (reference sequence). The CDR3 covers 13 residues. Deletions cut 1 base from V and 13 bases from J, with 14 bases between. This chain's CDR3 is CASSQGWKETQFF. The CDR3 DNA reads TGTGCCAGCAGCCAAGGGTGGAAAGAGACCCAGTTCTTC.

This clonotype was recorded many times. The rearrangement joins TRBV5-5 to TRBJ1-2; D remains ambiguous. This CDR3 has 14 amino acids. Trimming removed 3 bases at V and 4 bases at J, with 13 bases between. Germline V gives CDR1 SGHKS, CDR2 YYEKEE (reference sequence). The CDR3: CASSSKAQTYGYTF. CDR3 nucleotides: TGTGCCAGCAGCTCCAAGGCCCAAACCTATGGCTACACCTTC.

Regarding this clonotype: This sequence may be a read error, since a much larger clone differs from it by one base. The chain combines TRBV28 with TRBJ2-1; a weak D match, TRBD2 (5 bases). The CDR3 covers 15 residues. CDR1 MDHEN and CDR2 SYDVKM come from the germline V gene. The CDR3 nucleotides read TGTGCCAGCTCCGGGTCGAGACGTCCTCGGGATGAGCGGTTCTTC. Translation: CASSGSRRPRDERFF.

This clonotype occurred many times. The genes are TRBV6-1 and TRBJ1-2; possibly TRBD1 for D (5 bases). There are 15 residues in the CDR3. V was cut by 5 bases and J by 8 bases, with 21 bases left in between. CDR1 and CDR2 from the germline V gene are MNHNS and SASEGT. As DNA, the CDR3 is TGTGCCAGCAGTACCGGTGAAGGGGTGGTTTACGGCTACACCTTC. This gives the protein CASSTGEGVVYGYTF.

CDR3 loop: CASKPRGLAHNEQFF. CDR3 sequence (DNA): TGTGCCAGCAAGCCCAGGGGCCTGGCCCACAATGAGCAGTTCTTC. V is TRBV12-3 or TRBV12-4 and J is TRBJ2-1; D is possibly TRBD1 (6 bases). CDR3 length equals 15 residues. V lost 7 bases, J lost 5 bases, and 18 bases lay in between.

The V and J genes are TRBV20-1 and TRBJ2-1, with TRBD2 matching over 14 bases. Germline V lookup: CDR1 DFQATT, CDR2 SNEGSKA (reference sequence). The CDR3 is 17 amino acids. V gave up 3 bases and J gave up 6 bases; unmatched junction bases: 10. The CDR3 region has the DNA TGCAGTGCTAGGTTGGGACTAGCGGGAGCCGGATCCAATGAGCAGTTCTTC. Translated, it gives CSARLGLAGAGSNEQFF.

J is TRBJ2-2 and V is TRBV28; TRBD2 matches at 8 bases. With V trimmed by 1 base and J by 3 bases, 7 bases remained unmatched. The length of the CDR3 is 17 residues. CDR1 and CDR2 (germline): MDHEN, SYDVKM. CDR3 sequence reads: CASSLSREGGYTGELFF. In DNA, the CDR3 is TGTGCCAGCAGTTTATCCCGGGAGGGCGGGTACACCGGGGAGCTGTTTTTT.

CDR3 bases: TGTGCCACCAGTGATTCTCAGTGGGGCAATGAGCAGTTCTTC. This translates into CATSDSQWGNEQFF. V and J are TRBV24-1 and TRBJ2-1; D remains unclear. Germline CDR1 KGHDR, CDR2 SFDVKD. Trimming stripped 2 bases from V and 6 bases from J, with 10 bases between. The CDR3 contains 14 residues.

The chain links TRBV29-1 to TRBJ2-5; perhaps TRBD2 as D (5 bases). Germline values: CDR1 SQVTM, CDR2 ANQGSEA. Trimming shortened V by 3 bases and J by 11 bases, and 16 bases separated the two germline ends. This CDR3 is built from 12 residues. The CDR3 region is CSVELRTGIQYF. CDR3 nucleotide sequence: TGCAGCGTTGAGTTGCGGACTGGAATTCAGTACTTC. The full variable domain, in which reference TRBV29-1 and TRBJ2-5 provide the parts outside the CDR3, is SAVISQKPSRDICQRGTSLTIQCQVDSQVTMMFWYRQQPGQSLTLIATANQGSEATYESGFVIDKFPISRPNLTFSTLTVSNMSPEDSSIYLCSVELRTGIQYFGPGTRLLVL.

This clonotype came up a few times. V usage is TRBV3-1 and J usage is TRBJ2-7; a weak D match, TRBD1 (5 bases). The germline V gene encodes CDR1 LGHDT and CDR2 YNNKEL (reference sequence). V lost 8 bases, J lost 3 bases, and 11 bases lay in between. The CDR3 runs to 12 residues. The CDR3 protein is CASALRGYEQYF. DNA of the CDR3: TGTGCCAGCGCCCTTAGGGGCTACGAGCAGTACTTC.

This clonotype was counted at least ten times. This chain connects TRBV9 to TRBJ2-4; 7 bases match TRBD2. The CDR3 contains 15 residues. Per the germline V gene, CDR1 is SGDLS and CDR2 is YYNGEE. J gave up 5 bases and V 3 bases, and 8 bases lay outside the gene matches. The DNA of the CDR3 is TGTGCCAGCAGCGCCAGTGGGGGGGTGGAAAACATTCAGTACTTC. Amino acids: CASSASGGVENIQYF.